A single sample is the source of the 9 T cell receptor beta chains below, sequenced in a study of T-cell reconstitution after alpha-beta-depleted transplantation in children. Using unique molecular identifiers, the investigators prepared the TCRbeta library. TCRdb passed the PCR reads through MiXCR, listing each CDR3 protein once. Counted here are about 540,000 distinct CDR3 sequences, around 20% occurring once; the ten biggest clones make up 3% to 4%. The source was PBMCs from the stem cell graft donor, collected from the stem cell graft. Receptors were obtained from a human donor who donated a stem cell graft to a child with acute lymphoblastic leukemia.

This clonotype showed up just once. This rearrangement joins TRBV10-1 to TRBJ2-1; tentatively, D is TRBD2 (6 bases). The V gene's germline CDR1 is WNHNN and CDR2 SYGVQD (reference sequence). The V end was cut by 8 bases, the J end by 4 bases, with 12 bases between. The CDR3 has 13 residues. Here the CDR3 reads CASPGEFYNEQFF. CDR3 coding DNA: TGCGCCAGCCCGGGAGAATTTTACAATGAGCAGTTCTTC.

The chain recombines TRBV7-3 with TRBJ2-1; 8 nucleotides align to TRBD2. The CDR3 runs 15 residues. After removal of 1 base from V and 4 bases from J, the junction contained 3 bases not matched to a gene. Per the germline V gene, CDR1 is SGHTA and CDR2 is FQGTGA. This CDR3 is CASSLNGRGYNEQFF. The CDR3 DNA reads as TGTGCCAGCAGCTTAAACGGGAGGGGGTACAATGAGCAGTTCTTC.

This chain uses TRBV30 with TRBJ2-1, with D possibly TRBD1 on 6 matching bases. CDR1 and CDR2 (germline): GTSNPN, SVGIG (reference sequence). The CDR3 has 16 amino acids. Trimming took 0 bases from V and 3 from J, leaving 15 bases between them. Here the CDR3 reads CAWSVLEQGRYNEQFF. The CDR3 DNA reads as TGTGCCTGGAGTGTACTTGAACAGGGCCGCTACAATGAGCAGTTCTTC. Looking up the rest from reference TRBV30 and TRBJ2-1 gives the full variable domain: SQTIHQWPATLVQPVGSPLSLECTVEGTSNPNLYWYRQAAGRGLQLLFYSVGIGQISSEVPQNLSASRPQDRQFILSSKKLLLSDSGFYLCAWSVLEQGRYNEQFFGPGTRLTVL.

In DNA form, the CDR3 reads TGTGCCAGCAGTTCGTACAGTTCCTACGAGCAGTACTTC. Its translation: CASSSYSSYEQYF. J is TRBJ2-7 and V is TRBV12-3 or TRBV12-4, with D uncertain. V was cut by 4 bases and J by 1 base, with 8 bases left in between. The CDR3 runs 13 residues.

This clonotype was counted only a few times. The chain employs TRBV6-2 or TRBV6-3 and TRBJ2-7; 7 bases are a match to TRBD2. The CDR3 has 16 residues. The germline gives CDR1 MNHEY, CDR2 SVGEGT. V shed 8 bases and J 3 bases; nucleotides not matched to a gene: 16. The CDR3 here is CASATKWLADFYEQYF. The CDR3 coding sequence is TGTGCCAGCGCCACTAAATGGCTAGCGGACTTCTACGAGCAGTACTTC.

There are a few counts of this clonotype. The gene calls are TRBV7-8 and TRBJ2-7; D is uncertain. Looked up from germline, CDR1 is SGHVS and CDR2 is FQNEAQ. V was clipped by 8 bases and J by 5 bases, with 16 bases between them. The CDR3 extends over 13 amino acids. The CDR3 region is CASAFGLPHEQYF. The CDR3 region has the DNA TGTGCCAGCGCCTTTGGTCTGCCCCACGAGCAGTACTTC.

This clonotype was detected only a few times. The chain recombines TRBV3-1 with TRBJ1-5; no definite D call. This CDR3 comprises 14 residues. V gave up 0 bases and J gave up 7 bases, with 10 bases separating them. CDR1 is LGHDT, CDR2 YNNKEL, per germline (reference sequence). The CDR3 loop is CASSQEYDGQPQHF. DNA for the CDR3: TGTGCCAGCAGCCAAGAATATGATGGGCAGCCCCAGCATTTT.

The chain is built from TRBV20-1 and TRBJ1-1; D not certain. Between the trimmed V and J ends, which lost 6 bases and 2 bases, there was a span of 4 bases. The germline gives CDR1 DFQATT, CDR2 SNEGSKA (reference sequence). The CDR3 is 10 residues long. The CDR3 nucleotides read TGCAGTGCCCTCAACACTGAAGCTTTCTTT. Translated, it gives CSALNTEAFF.

In this sample, this clonotype turned up a few times. CDR3 amino acids: CASSLSAQRESYNEQFF. In nucleotides, the CDR3 is TGTGCCAGCAGCTTATCCGCCCAGCGGGAGAGTTACAATGAGCAGTTCTTC. The V call is TRBV7-9, the J call TRBJ2-1; 8 nucleotides match TRBD2. V dropped 2 bases and J dropped 4; count of bases not matched to a gene: 10. Per the germline V gene, CDR1 is SEHNR and CDR2 is FQNEAQ (reference sequence). This CDR3 is built from 17 residues.